This TCR beta chain was sequenced in a study of T cell repertoires in cytomegalovirus infection. Study-level information: Carrying CMV and the relevant HLA type showed in public TCR beta signatures.

The study's findings and limits: Ex vivo, HLA-C-restricted CMV-specific TCR beta clonotypes prevailed over the rest of the response. Cumulated frequencies of public TCR beta families served to identify carriers of CMV plus the relevant HLA.

TCRdb re-called the reads through MiXCR, storing one row per CDR3 protein. The profile shows some 700,000 distinct CDR3 sequences, under 40% of them singletons. In its sample, this clonotype was seen many times. What it recognizes is unknown. Germline loops: CDR1 SGHVS, CDR2 FQNEAQ. The junction had 10 bases not matched to a gene; V was cut back by 1 base and J by 5 bases. This CDR3 is built from 17 residues. Sequencing was done on a sample of PBMCs. The chain is built from TRBV7-8 and TRBJ2-1; 8 bases line up with TRBD2. This TCR came from a human donor in good health (CMV status not recorded). Some clones in this sample may be carry-over from other donors' samples. CDR3 sequence: CASSLGTRLARDNEQFF. The CDR3, as DNA: TGTGCCAGCAGCTTAGGAACCCGACTAGCGCGCGACAATGAGCAGTTCTTC.